Below, 14 T cell receptor beta chains from the same sample are listed, as sequenced in a study of cytomegalovirus exposure and HLA in healthy donors. Primers: 60 Vbeta forward and 13 Jbeta reverse. TCRdb's table, derived via immunoSEQ multiplex PCR, lists solely in-frame clones and lacks some. This table has about 130,000 clones, roughly four fifths appearing once. Sample: PBMCs. The receptors derive from a male donor in good health and CMV-seronegative.

The chain has TRBV9 and TRBJ2-5; D might be TRBD2 (6 bases). Germline V gives CDR1 SGDLS, CDR2 YYNGEE. This CDR3 is 14 amino acids long. Trimming removed 6 bases from V and 4 bases from J, with 16 bases in between. CDR3: CASTPGLRGETQYF. The CDR3 coding sequence is TGTGCCAGCACGCCGGGACTGAGGGGAGAGACCCAGTACTTC.

This chain links TRBV7-9 with TRBJ1-1; D unclear. Trimming cost V 3 bases and J 0 bases, with 11 bases left between them. Germline CDR1 is SEHNR and CDR2 is FQNEAQ (reference sequence). This CDR3 has 15 residues. The CDR3 protein is CASSLGAEMNTEAFF. The CDR3 DNA follows: TGTGCCAGCAGCTTGGGAGCAGAGATGAACACTGAAGCTTTCTTT.

The chain links TRBV16 to TRBJ1-2, with no clear D. Germline loops: CDR1 KGHSY, CDR2 FQNENV. The germline V and J ends were trimmed by 0 bases and 2 bases, with 7 bases remaining between them. This CDR3 contains 14 residues. CDR3 protein: CASSQSQENYGYTF. CDR3 sequence (DNA): TGTGCCAGCAGCCAATCTCAGGAAAACTATGGCTACACCTTC.

There are a few counts of this clone. The rearrangement links TRBV28 to TRBJ1-5; possible D gene TRBD1, 5 bases. From germline, CDR1 is MDHEN and CDR2 SYDVKM. The CDR3 consists of 14 residues. Trimming shortened V by 3 bases and J by 7 bases, and 13 bases separated the two germline ends. CDR3 nucleotide sequence: TGTGCCAGCAGTTTTCGGCAGGGTGGACAGCCCCAGCATTTT. Its protein product is CASSFRQGGQPQHF.

This chain links TRBV6-1 with TRBJ2-7; D unclear. Germline lookup yields CDR1 MNHNS and CDR2 SASEGT. This CDR3 contains 13 residues. V shed 7 bases and J shed 0 bases, with 10 bases lying between them. CDR3 DNA: TGTGCCAGCAATCTAGTTATCTCCTACGAGCAGTACTTC. Protein sequence: CASNLVISYEQYF.

The chain uses TRBV29-1 and TRBJ2-5, with D unclear. The end of the DNA fits TRBJ2-7 better, so the J call may be wrong. This CDR3 is built from 13 residues. Germline lookup yields CDR1 SQVTM and CDR2 ANQGSEA. The CDR3 DNA sequence: TGCAGCGTCGCAAACTCAGAGACTTACGAGCAGTACTTC. This gives the protein CSVANSETYEQYF.

The rearrangement uses TRBV28 and TRBJ2-1; the match to TRBD2 covers 16 bases. The V segment lost 4 bases and the J segment 4 bases; nucleotides outside the gene matches: 7. The V gene's germline CDR1 is MDHEN and CDR2 SYDVKM. The CDR3 has 18 amino acids. DNA of the CDR3: TGTGCCAGCAGTTGGGGGGGACTAGCGGGAGGGATTTACAATGAGCAGTTCTTC. Amino acid sequence: CASSWGGLAGGIYNEQFF.

The chain combines TRBV2 with TRBJ2-4, with D hard to call. CDR1 SNHLY and CDR2 FYNNEI come from the germline V gene. The CDR3 runs to 17 residues. V was shortened by 5 bases and J by 0 bases, with 17 bases between the two germline ends. The CDR3 coding sequence is TGTGCCAGCAGTCCCACCAGCGTTCTTCTAGCCAAAAACATTCAGTACTTC. The encoded protein is CASSPTSVLLAKNIQYF.

This clone was observed a handful of times. The chain employs TRBV15 and TRBJ2-1; D possibly corresponds to TRBD1 (5 bases). With 0 bases removed from V and 16 bases from J, the gap between germline ends came to 16 bases. CDR1 LNHNV and CDR2 YYDKDF come from the germline V gene (reference sequence). The CDR3 totals 13 residues. CDR3: CATSRDRGPPGFF. CDR3 DNA sequence: TGTGCCACCAGCAGAGATAGGGGTCCCCCAGGATTCTTC.

The V gene is TRBV10-3, the J gene TRBJ1-4; TRBD1 might be the D (5 bases). V gave up 4 bases and J gave up 7 bases, with 13 bases separating them. Germline loops: CDR1 ENHRY, CDR2 SYGVKD. The CDR3 sequence is 14 residues long. The CDR3, as DNA: TGTGCCATCAGTGCTGGGGCCTTAGGTGAAAAACTGTTTTTT. Its protein product is CAISAGALGEKLFF.

V usage is TRBV30 and J usage is TRBJ2-7; perhaps TRBD2 as D (5 bases). The V end lost 4 bases, the J end lost 2 bases, and 6 bases lay between the germline ends. This CDR3 comprises 11 residues. Germline lookup yields CDR1 GTSNPN and CDR2 SVGIG (reference sequence). In DNA form, the CDR3 reads TGTGCCTGGACCGGGGCCTACGAGCAGTACTTC. This encodes CAWTGAYEQYF. Full variable domain (rest looked up from reference TRBV30 and TRBJ2-7): SQTIHQWPATLVQPVGSPLSLECTVEGTSNPNLYWYRQAAGRGLQLLFYSVGIGQISSEVPQNLSASRPQDRQFILSSKKLLLSDSGFYLCAWTGAYEQYFGPGTRLTVT.

The gene calls are TRBV28 and TRBJ2-5; no firm D call. Germline V lookup: CDR1 MDHEN, CDR2 SYDVKM. Trimming shortened V by 5 bases and J by 2 bases, and 12 bases separated the two germline ends. The CDR3 totals 14 residues. The CDR3 DNA is TGTGCCAGCAGTGGAGAACGGGTGCAAGAGACCCAGTACTTC. It translates to CASSGERVQETQYF.

The chain recombines TRBV27 with TRBJ2-1; 12 positions agree with TRBD2. Germline-derived CDR1 and CDR2 are MNHEY and SMNVEV (reference sequence). This CDR3 is 15 amino acids long. Trimming at V came to 4 bases and at J to 10 bases, leaving 8 bases not matched to a gene. The DNA of the CDR3 is TGTGCCAGCAGTTCTCTAGCGGGAGGGCTAAGGGAGCAGTTCTTC. It is translated as CASSSLAGGLREQFF.

The rearrangement uses TRBV7-6 and TRBJ2-2; 10 bases align to TRBD2. The junction had 16 bases not matched to a gene; V was cut back by 7 bases and J by 5 bases. This CDR3 region has 18 residues. CDR1 SGHVS and CDR2 FNYEAQ come from the germline V gene. The CDR3 sequence: CASTLLPASGSPTGELFF. Written as DNA, the CDR3 is TGTGCCAGCACCCTACTTCCGGCTAGCGGGAGTCCTACCGGGGAGCTGTTTTTT.